This T cell receptor (beta chain) was documented in a study of T cells after yellow fever vaccination. This CDR3 has 16 amino acids. Germline CDR1 is KGHSH and CDR2 is LQKENI. Trimming shortened V by 2 bases and J by 15 bases, and 26 bases separated the two germline ends. This clonotype was seen only a few times. A much more abundant neighbour one base away suggests this may be a read error. TCRdb re-derived calls from the 5' RACE reads in MiXCR, one entry per CDR3 protein. This sample carries 20,000 to 25,000 distinct CDR3 sequences, less than 4% of them seen once, and the ten largest clones take approximately 0.89%.

This TCR was recovered from a man aged 18 to 30 who received the YFV17D yellow fever vaccine. V is TRBV18 and J is TRBJ2-1; D gene ambiguous. This sample comprised PBMCs, either bulk or a sorted T-cell subset (CD4+, CD8+, memory, or dextramer-sorted; not recorded which), obtained about 41 days after the first yellow fever vaccination. The CDR3 DNA is TGTGCCAGCTCACCAGGGCGAGTTGGCGCAGATCCTCAGCGGTTCTTC. This encodes CASSPGRVGADPQRFF.